This T cell receptor (beta chain) emerged from a study of cytomegalovirus exposure and HLA in healthy donors. Study details: Earlier sequencing of approximately 180 million T cells yielded 90 million to 140 million unique TCR beta sequences. The study placed around 80% of its approximately 360 genotyped donors in the Caucasian-associated ancestry cluster.

For this donor, CMV serostatus was not recorded. Amplification used 60 Vbeta primers and 13 Jbeta primers. The assay was immunoSEQ multiplex PCR, and TCRdb's table has in-frame clones only and misses some. The sample lists about 68,000 clones; about 81% were seen once. By sample fraction, this clone is medium-sized. Its target is unknown. The germline V gene has CDR1 LGHNA and CDR2 YSLEER. The CDR3 has 13 amino acids. The V and J ends lost 6 bases and 1 base respectively, with 9 bases between them. Study-level findings and limits: When analyzed later, the rates of TCR association showed variation by HLA locus, with DRB1 the most and HLA-C the fewest.

The gene calls are TRBV4-3 and TRBJ1-1; D not certain. The sequence was obtained from a human donor in good health. Material for sequencing was PBMCs. The CDR3 nucleotides read TGCGCCAGCAGTATCCAGGCGAACACTGAAGCTTTCTTT. Translation gives CASSIQANTEAFF.